These T cell receptor beta chains were read from a single sample in a study of blood T cell repertoires in COVID-19. TCRdb's copy holds only in-frame clones and misses some; the assay was immunoSEQ multiplex PCR. The sample includes over 200,000 clones, around four fifths of them seen just once. Material for sequencing was peripheral blood. Every receptor here comes from a man between 35 and 55 years old with active or convalescent COVID-19. Each CDR3 is given with its conserved first and last residue. The D gene is left open where the match is weak. Size is omitted from some rows. Given values are once, few, many or a class for expanded clones.

>TRBV30|TRBJ1-6|NA|NA
CAWTPQGIYNSPLHF
TGTGCCTGGACTCCCCAGGGAATCTATAATTCACCCCTCCACTTT
>TRBV6-2/TRBV6-3|TRBJ2-6|NA|NA
CASSRHSISGANVLTF
TGTGCCAGCAGTCGCCACAGTATCTCTGGGGCCAACGTCCTGACTTTC
>TRBV5-5|TRBJ1-4|NA|TRBD1
CASRRTGAPSEKLFF
TGTGCCAGCAGAAGAACAGGGGCCCCTAGCGAAAAACTGTTTTTT
>TRBV6-1|TRBJ1-2|NA|NA
CASGQGMNYGYTF
TGTGCCAGCGGTCAGGGAATGAACTATGGCTACACCTTC
>TRBV9|TRBJ2-1|NA|NA
CASSVEQFYSSSSIGIGNEQFF
TGTGCCAGCAGCGTAGAACAGTTTTACTCTAGCTCGTCGATTGGTATTGGTAATGAGCAGTTCTTC
>TRBV12-3/TRBV12-4|TRBJ2-1|NA|NA
CASSRQYNEQFF
TGTGCCAGCAGTCGACAGTACAATGAGCAGTTCTTC
>TRBV14|TRBJ1-3|NA|TRBD1
CASSQQGAGNTIYF
TGTGCCAGCAGTCAACAGGGGGCTGGAAACACCATATATTTT
>TRBV12-5|TRBJ2-1|NA|NA
CASGLGVAASYNEQFF
TGTGCTAGTGGTTTGGGGGTAGCGGCCTCCTACAATGAGCAGTTCTTC
>TRBV19|TRBJ1-2|NA|TRBD1
CASSIPVTGYGYTF
TGTGCCAGTAGTATTCCCGTGACAGGGTATGGCTACACCTTC
>TRBV2|TRBJ2-3|NA|NA
CASSEVYSRDTQYF
TGTGCCAGCAGTGAAGTGTACAGTAGAGATACGCAGTATTTT
>TRBV4-3|TRBJ1-2|NA|NA
CASSQDIQGGPNYGYTF
TGCGCCAGCAGCCAAGACATCCAGGGTGGCCCCAACTATGGCTACACCTTC
>TRBV24-1|TRBJ2-5|once|NA
CATSDSPRWVAGLQETQYF
TGTGCCACCAGTGATTCCCCTAGGTGGGTTGCAGGACTCCAAGAGACCCAGTACTTC
>TRBV11-2|TRBJ2-1|once|TRBD2
CASSLAVAGGLNEQFF
TGTGCCAGCAGCTTAGCGGTAGCGGGAGGCCTCAATGAGCAGTTCTTC
>TRBV7-9|TRBJ1-5|few|NA
CASSLMGAYQPQHF
TGTGCCAGCAGCTTAATGGGGGCCTATCAGCCCCAGCATTTT
>TRBV11-3|TRBJ2-3|NA|TRBD1
CASSDRNTDTQYF
TGTGCCAGCTCGGACAGGAACACAGATACGCAGTATTTT
>TRBV11-2|TRBJ1-1|NA|NA
CATSLRVMNTEAFF
TGTGCCACGTCCCTCAGGGTTATGAACACTGAAGCTTTCTTT
>TRBV7-9|TRBJ2-5|few|NA
CASSHPSQETQYF
TGTGCCAGCAGCCACCCCAGCCAAGAGACCCAGTACTTC
>TRBV7-9|TRBJ2-2|NA|TRBD2
CASTIPGLASGELFF
TGTGCCAGCACAATCCCGGGACTAGCTTCCGGGGAGCTGTTTTTT
>TRBV15|TRBJ2-7|NA|TRBD1
CATSGSPGQGDTYEQYF
TGTGCCACCAGCGGGTCGCCGGGACAGGGGGATACCTACGAGCAGTACTTC
>TRBV3-1/TRBV3-2|TRBJ1-1|NA|NA
CASRRSRGTEAFF
TGTGCCAGCCGGCGATCTCGGGGCACTGAAGCTTTCTTT
>TRBV27|TRBJ1-1|NA|NA
CASSLARSGPEAFF
TGTGCCAGCAGTTTGGCGAGGAGTGGTCCTGAAGCTTTCTTT
>TRBV5-1|TRBJ1-3|NA|NA
CASSLGQDSGNTIYF
TGCGCCAGCAGCTTGGGGCAGGACTCTGGAAACACCATATATTTT
>TRBV19|TRBJ1-5|NA|NA
CASSIQDNQPQHF
TGTGCCAGTAGTATCCAGGACAATCAGCCCCAGCATTTT
>TRBV21-1|TRBJ1-2|NA|NA
CASSKAQGTPGYTF
TGTGCCAGCAGCAAAGCCCAGGGGACGCCTGGCTACACCTTC
>TRBV24-1|TRBJ2-3|NA|NA
CATSDFALAPDTQYF
TGTGCCACCAGTGATTTCGCACTAGCTCCAGATACGCAGTATTTT
>TRBV7-6|TRBJ1-3|few|NA
CASSLSHLLSGNTIYF
TGTGCCAGCAGCTTAAGCCACCTTCTCTCTGGAAACACCATATATTTT
>TRBV2|TRBJ1-1|once|NA
CASSEEEGTEAFF
TGTGCCAGCAGTGAAGAGGAGGGAACTGAAGCTTTCTTT
>TRBV4-1|TRBJ1-5|NA|NA
CASSQDQGQPQHF
TGCGCCAGCAGCCAAGATCAGGGTCAGCCCCAGCATTTT
>TRBV6-7|TRBJ1-1|NA|NA
CAMTGTEMNTEAFF
TGTGCCATGACAGGAACGGAAATGAACACTGAAGCTTTCTTT
>TRBV24-1|TRBJ2-3|NA|TRBD1
CATSDPRGQIAQYF
TGTGCCACCAGTGATCCAAGGGGACAGATAGCGCAGTATTTT
>TRBV28|TRBJ2-2|NA|NA
CASGIKSPRSGELFF
TGTGCCAGCGGAATCAAGTCCCCGCGGAGCGGGGAGCTGTTTTTT
>TRBV2|TRBJ2-1|NA|NA
CASSRTDNAYNEQFF
TGTGCCAGCAGTCGGACAGATAATGCCTACAATGAGCAGTTCTTC
>TRBV5-1|TRBJ2-3|NA|TRBD2
CASSLAIAGVTDTQYF
TGCGCCAGCAGCTTGGCTATAGCGGGAGTCACAGATACGCAGTATTTT
>TRBV6-5|TRBJ2-1|NA|NA
CATSGLASYNEQFF
TGTGCCACCAGCGGGCTAGCTAGCTACAATGAGCAGTTCTTC
>TRBV28|TRBJ1-4|NA|NA
CASRDFQAKLFF
TGTGCCAGCCGGGACTTTCAGGCAAAACTGTTTTTT
>TRBV6-1|TRBJ1-2|NA|TRBD1
CASSEEWTGVYGYTF
TGTGCCAGCAGTGAAGAATGGACAGGTGTCTATGGCTACACCTTC
>TRBV10-2|TRBJ1-5|once|TRBD1
CASRGTGANQPQHF
TGCGCCAGCAGAGGAACAGGGGCAAATCAGCCCCAGCATTTT
>TRBV18|TRBJ2-7|NA|NA
CASSQKYEQYF
TGTGCCAGCTCTCAGAAATACGAGCAGTACTTC
>TRBV14|TRBJ2-3|NA|TRBD2
CASSQGGTTFTDTQYF
TGTGCCAGCAGCCAAGGGGGGACTACCTTCACAGATACGCAGTATTTT
>TRBV7-2|TRBJ1-6|once|TRBD1
CASTEQGVGNSPLHF
TGTGCCAGCACTGAGCAGGGGGTAGGAAATTCACCCCTCCACTTT
>TRBV6-2/TRBV6-3|TRBJ2-7|NA|NA
CASSYFFGAGEYEQYF
TGTGCCAGCAGTTATTTTTTCGGAGCGGGTGAATACGAGCAGTACTTC
>TRBV19|TRBJ1-3|NA|NA
CASSALSGNTIYF
TGTGCCAGTAGTGCACTTTCTGGAAACACCATATATTTT
>TRBV5-1|TRBJ1-5|NA|TRBD1
CASSTTGGVGQPQHF
TGCGCCAGCAGCACGACAGGGGGCGTGGGGCAGCCCCAGCATTTT
>TRBV9|TRBJ2-2|NA|NA
CASSVAQANTGELFF
TGTGCCAGCAGCGTAGCGCAAGCAAACACCGGGGAGCTGTTTTTT
>TRBV10-3|TRBJ1-5|NA|NA
CAISMTGNQPQHF
TGTGCCATCAGTATGACTGGGAATCAGCCCCAGCATTTT